These 3 T cell receptor beta chains were all obtained from the same sample, sequenced in a study of cytomegalovirus exposure and HLA in healthy donors. The PCR ran on 60 Vbeta and 13 Jbeta primers. Assay: immunoSEQ multiplex PCR; the TCRdb copy retains only in-frame clones and omits some. The sample records 85,000 to 100,000 clones, roughly 83% being singletons. Sequenced sample: PBMCs. The receptors originated from a male donor in good health and CMV-seropositive.

V is TRBV5-1 and J is TRBJ2-2; D may be TRBD1 (6 bases). The V gene lost 1 base and the J gene lost 1 base, with 11 bases spanning the gap. CDR1 and CDR2 from the germline V gene are SGHRS and YFSETQ. The CDR3 totals 16 residues. In nucleotides, the CDR3 is TGCGCCAGCAGCTTGATCACAGGGAGGAACACCGGGGAGCTGTTTTTT. Translating it yields CASSLITGRNTGELFF.

The chain links TRBV5-5 to TRBJ2-3, with D possibly being TRBD1 (6 bases). CDR1 is SGHKS, CDR2 YYEKEE, per germline (reference sequence). The CDR3 totals 14 residues. Trimming took 3 bases from V and 5 from J, leaving 13 bases between them. CDR3 coding DNA: TGTGCCAGCAGCTCCGCAGGGGCTAAAGATACGCAGTATTTT. Its translation: CASSSAGAKDTQYF.

The chain employs TRBV30 and TRBJ1-2; 12 bases fit TRBD1. This CDR3 region has 16 residues. CDR1 GTSNPN and CDR2 SVGIG come from the germline V gene (reference sequence). Unmatched junction bases numbered 11, after V lost 2 bases and J lost 7 bases. As DNA, the CDR3 is TGTGCCTGGAGTATGGGACAGGGGGCTTCAGGAGGTGGCTACACCTTC. Translated, it gives CAWSMGQGASGGGYTF. The full variable domain, in which reference TRBV30 and TRBJ1-2 provide the parts outside the CDR3, is SQTIHQWPATLVQPVGSPLSLECTVEGTSNPNLYWYRQAAGRGLQLLFYSVGIGQISSEVPQNLSASRPQDRQFILSSKKLLLSDSGFYLCAWSMGQGASGGGYTFGSGTRLTVV.